This T cell receptor (beta chain) was sequenced during a study of T cells in Graves' hyperthyroidism and ophthalmopathy (dated by TCRdb to about 2019). About the investigation overall: Peripheral blood was collected at initial diagnosis, before any treatment. To identify TCR V-J signatures that set the groups apart, the researchers used a discovery cohort of approximately 98 patients, made up of 40 to 45 with Graves' ophthalmopathy and some 55 with stable Graves' hyperthyroidism. Prospective prediction of ophthalmopathy was tested in an independent validation cohort of approximately 19 hyperthyroidism patients and around 16 patients who later progressed to ophthalmopathy. The 85 to 100 discovery patients were randomly split 7:3 into training and test sets. The study also compared thyroid tissue and blood T-cell repertoires from more than 5 Graves' hyperthyroidism patients. Once sampling was done, hyperthyroidism patients were given methimazole at a starting dose of 30 mg daily, whereas ophthalmopathy patients were given high-dose intravenous methylprednisolone. The paper describes TCR Vbeta CDR3 sequencing of around 140 peripheral blood samples, made up of 43 ophthalmopathy patients, approximately 73 hyperthyroidism patients and 17 progressor patients. Points the paper makes about the study in general: A 13 V-J signature model separated ophthalmopathy from stable hyperthyroidism, with over 85% sensitivity and roughly 81% specificity in cross-validation and 80%/75% in testing. Sample size was not statistically predetermined, and investigators were not blinded to group allocation. In validation, progression to ophthalmopathy was predicted by the model with more than 65% sensitivity and just over 72% specificity, a median of approximately 6.5 months before onset. Most expanded thyroid clonotypes (frequency above 0.001) were also detected in blood, a finding suggesting that blood repertoires may reflect thyroid immune responses.

This clonotype was counted at least ten times. Its target antigen remains unknown. No much larger clonotype is one base removed from it; base qualities were not supplied. A patient counted as having stable Graves' hyperthyroidism if no progression to ophthalmopathy occurred over 18 months of follow-up. Hyperthyroidism patients were newly diagnosed, had a disease duration of under 2 months, and were aged 18 to 65 years. Patients with uncontrolled infections, other autoimmune diseases, pregnancy or lactation were excluded. Diagnoses were established on the basis of clinical symptoms, serum thyroxine and TRAb, thyroid ultrasound, and orbital computed tomography. Ficoll-Paque density gradient centrifugation was used to isolate PBMCs from about 9 ml of fresh peripheral blood. Total RNA was extracted using Trizol reagent, and RNA quality was assessed on an Agilent 2100 Bioanalyzer. The TCR beta CDR3 regions were amplified from RNA transcripts. A first-round RT-PCR of the TCR CDR3 used the HTBI primer set with the Qiagen OneStep RT-PCR kit. The libraries were constructed in a second round of multiplex PCR and then size-selected and purified. Libraries were sequenced paired-end with 100 bp reads on an Illumina HiSeq2000. The study's processing was this. Raw data were processed with SOAPnuke, discarding reads with adapters, uncalled bases, mean Phred below 15, or no exact constant-primer or identifier match. High-quality paired reads were merged using COPE v1.2.5, and each unique nucleotide sequence was defined as a clonotype. MiTCR v1.1 was used to align the clonotypes against IMGT TRBV, TRBD and TRBJ reference segments. The analysis was restricted to V-J combinations with a frequency above 0.0001, which together covered roughly 99% of the repertoires. A TCS score was defined as the ratio between F50 (clonal expansion) and ExV (chaos), using BLOSUM62-based TCRdist between CDR3 peptides within each V-J. Welch's t-statistics and random forest reduced 500 to 650 V-J features to roughly 13, which were used in a naive Bayes classifier (R e1071). TCRdb handled the public reads itself, with Q25 trimming in fastp and clone calling in MiXCR, and kept productive beta chains. Duplicate CDR3 protein sequences are folded into a single record with the most common DNA and genes. The V and J calls shown here were made by TCRdb, not taken from the authors' results. The sample table holds about 510,000 distinct CDR3 sequences, of which approximately 14% were seen once. The ten largest clonotypes hold roughly 14% of the sample.

Looking up the germline V gene yields CDR1 SGHTA and CDR2 FQGNSA. Taken from cysteine to phenylalanine, the CDR3 has 13 residues. The CDR3 DNA has 39 bases and is translated from base 1. V is reduced by 2 bases and J by 5 bases, leaving a spacing of 9 bases between them. The TCR originated in a woman in her thirties or forties with Graves' hyperthyroidism. The sequence links TRBV7-2 to TRBJ2-5; the D gene is not confidently resolved. The sequencing input was blood. The CDR3 is CASSLNRLETQYF. The DNA is as follows: TGTGCCAGCAGCTTAAACCGGTTGGAGACCCAGTACTTC.